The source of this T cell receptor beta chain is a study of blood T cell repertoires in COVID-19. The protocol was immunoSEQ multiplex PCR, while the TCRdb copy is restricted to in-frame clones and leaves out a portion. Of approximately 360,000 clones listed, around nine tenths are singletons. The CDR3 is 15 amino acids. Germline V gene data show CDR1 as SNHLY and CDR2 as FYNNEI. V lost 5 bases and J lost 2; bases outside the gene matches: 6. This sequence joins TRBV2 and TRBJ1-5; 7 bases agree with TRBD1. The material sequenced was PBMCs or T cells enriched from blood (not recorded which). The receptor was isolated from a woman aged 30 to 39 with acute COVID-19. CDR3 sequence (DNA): TGTGCCAGCAGTAAACAGGGGAGCGGCAATCAGCCCCAGCATTTT. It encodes CASSKQGSGNQPQHF.